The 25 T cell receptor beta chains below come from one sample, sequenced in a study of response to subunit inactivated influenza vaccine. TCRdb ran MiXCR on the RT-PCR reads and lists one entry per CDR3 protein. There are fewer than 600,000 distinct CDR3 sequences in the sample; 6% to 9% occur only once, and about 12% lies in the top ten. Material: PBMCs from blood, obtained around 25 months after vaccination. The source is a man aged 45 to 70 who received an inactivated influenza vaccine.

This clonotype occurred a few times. The CDR3 protein is CASRTGTGAYNEQFF. The CDR3 region has the DNA TGTGCCAGCAGAACCGGGACAGGGGCCTACAATGAGCAGTTCTTC. V gene TRBV7-9 combines with J gene TRBJ2-1; 10 nucleotides line up with TRBD1. From germline, CDR1 is SEHNR and CDR2 FQNEAQ (reference sequence). This CDR3 region has 15 residues. V was clipped by 6 bases and J by 2 bases; unmatched bases: 4. The full variable domain, in which reference TRBV7-9 and TRBJ2-1 provide the parts outside the CDR3, is DTGVSQNPRHKITKRGQNVTFRCDPISEHNRLYWYRQTLGQGPEFLTYFQNEAQLEKSRLLSDRFSAERPKGSFSTLEIQRTEQGDSAMYLCASRTGTGAYNEQFFGPGTRLTVL.

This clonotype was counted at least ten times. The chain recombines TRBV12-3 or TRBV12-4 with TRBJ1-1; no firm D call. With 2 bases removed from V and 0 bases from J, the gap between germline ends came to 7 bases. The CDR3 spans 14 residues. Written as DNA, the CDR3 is TGTGCCAGCAGTTTACCCGGGATGAACACTGAAGCTTTCTTT. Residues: CASSLPGMNTEAFF.

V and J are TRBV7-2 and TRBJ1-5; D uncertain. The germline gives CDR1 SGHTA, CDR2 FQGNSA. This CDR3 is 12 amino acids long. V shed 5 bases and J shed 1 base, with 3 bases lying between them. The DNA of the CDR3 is TGTGCCAGCAGCGAAAGCAATCAGCCCCAGCATTTT. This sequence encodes CASSESNQPQHF.

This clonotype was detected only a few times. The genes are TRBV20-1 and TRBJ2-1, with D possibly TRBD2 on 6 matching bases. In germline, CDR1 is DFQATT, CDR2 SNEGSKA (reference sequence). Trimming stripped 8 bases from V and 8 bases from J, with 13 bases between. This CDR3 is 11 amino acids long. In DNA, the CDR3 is TGCAGTCCCATAGCGGTCCATGAGCAGTTCTTC. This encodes CSPIAVHEQFF.

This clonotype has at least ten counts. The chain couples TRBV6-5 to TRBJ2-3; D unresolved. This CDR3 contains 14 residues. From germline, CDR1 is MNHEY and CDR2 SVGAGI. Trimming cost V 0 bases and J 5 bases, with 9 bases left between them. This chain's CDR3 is CASSYSRGRDTQYF. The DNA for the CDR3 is TGTGCCAGCAGTTACTCTCGCGGTAGAGATACGCAGTATTTT.

The CDR3 DNA follows: TGCAGTGTAAGACACCCCTCCTACAATGAGCAGTTCTTC. Translating gives CSVRHPSYNEQFF. The gene calls are TRBV20-1 and TRBJ2-1; D not certain. V dropped 7 bases and J dropped 0 bases, with 10 bases sitting between them. This CDR3 comprises 13 residues. The V gene's germline CDR1 is DFQATT and CDR2 SNEGSKA (reference sequence).

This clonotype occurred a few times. The CDR3 nucleotides are TGCAGTGCTTCTATGGGACAGGTTAACTATGGCTACACCTTC. Translated, it gives CSASMGQVNYGYTF. The rearrangement uses TRBV20-1 and TRBJ1-2; TRBD1 aligns across 8 bases. Germline loops: CDR1 DFQATT, CDR2 SNEGSKA (reference sequence). The CDR3 is made up of 14 amino acids. The V gene end was trimmed by 5 bases and the J gene end by 1 base; junction bases not matched to a gene: 6.

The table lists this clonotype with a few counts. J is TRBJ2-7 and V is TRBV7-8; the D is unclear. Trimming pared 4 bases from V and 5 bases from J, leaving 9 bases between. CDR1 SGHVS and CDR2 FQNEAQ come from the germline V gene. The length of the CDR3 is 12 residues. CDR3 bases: TGTGCCAGCAGCTGGGTGTCAGACGAGCAGTACTTC. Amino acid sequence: CASSWVSDEQYF.

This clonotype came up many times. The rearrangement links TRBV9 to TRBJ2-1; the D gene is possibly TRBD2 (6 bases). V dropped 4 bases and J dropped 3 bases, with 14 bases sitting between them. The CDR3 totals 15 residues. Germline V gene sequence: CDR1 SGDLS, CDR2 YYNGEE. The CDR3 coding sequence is TGTGCCAGCAGCTCTGGCACTAGCATCTACAATGAGCAGTTCTTC. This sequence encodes CASSSGTSIYNEQFF.

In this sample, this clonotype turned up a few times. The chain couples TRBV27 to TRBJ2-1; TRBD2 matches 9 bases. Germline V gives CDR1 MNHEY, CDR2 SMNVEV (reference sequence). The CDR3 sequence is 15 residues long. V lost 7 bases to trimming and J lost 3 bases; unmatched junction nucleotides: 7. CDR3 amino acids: CASTSAGGFYNEQFF. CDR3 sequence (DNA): TGTGCCAGCACCTCTGCGGGAGGGTTCTACAATGAGCAGTTCTTC.

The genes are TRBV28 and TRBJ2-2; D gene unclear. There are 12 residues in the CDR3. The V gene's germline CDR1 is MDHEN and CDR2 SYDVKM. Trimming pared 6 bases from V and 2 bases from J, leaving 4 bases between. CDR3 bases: TGTGCCAGCAGAGTTAACACCGGGGAGCTGTTTTTT. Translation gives CASRVNTGELFF.

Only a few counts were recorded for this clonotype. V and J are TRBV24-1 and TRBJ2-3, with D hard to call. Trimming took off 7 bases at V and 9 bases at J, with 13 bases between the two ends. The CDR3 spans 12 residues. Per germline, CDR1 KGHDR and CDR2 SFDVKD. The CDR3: CATSQMGLTQYF. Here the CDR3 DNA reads TGTGCCACCAGCCAGATGGGGTTGACGCAGTATTTT.

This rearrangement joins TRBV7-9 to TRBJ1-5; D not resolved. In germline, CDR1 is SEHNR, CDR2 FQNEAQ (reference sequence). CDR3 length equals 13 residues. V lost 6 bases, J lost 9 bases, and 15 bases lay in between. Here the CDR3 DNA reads TGTGCCAGCAGTTTTGACGTAATGTGGCCCCAGCATTTT. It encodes CASSFDVMWPQHF.

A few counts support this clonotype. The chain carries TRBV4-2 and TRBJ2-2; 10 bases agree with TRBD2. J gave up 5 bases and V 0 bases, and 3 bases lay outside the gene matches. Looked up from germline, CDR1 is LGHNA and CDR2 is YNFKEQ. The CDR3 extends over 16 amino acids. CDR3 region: CASSQDTLAGTGELFF. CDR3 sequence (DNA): TGTGCCAGCAGCCAAGATACACTAGCGGGGACCGGGGAGCTGTTTTTT.

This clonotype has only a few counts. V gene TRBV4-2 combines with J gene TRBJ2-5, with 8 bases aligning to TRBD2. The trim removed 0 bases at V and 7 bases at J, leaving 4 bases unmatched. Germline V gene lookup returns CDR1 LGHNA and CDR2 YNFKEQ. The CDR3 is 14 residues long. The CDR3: CASSQERLAGTQYF. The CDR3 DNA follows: TGTGCCAGCAGCCAAGAGAGGCTAGCGGGGACCCAGTACTTC.

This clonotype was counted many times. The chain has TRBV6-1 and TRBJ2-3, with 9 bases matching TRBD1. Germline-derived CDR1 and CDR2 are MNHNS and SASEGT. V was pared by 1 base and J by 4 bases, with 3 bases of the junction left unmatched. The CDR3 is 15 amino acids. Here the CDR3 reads CASSEDGTGSDTQYF. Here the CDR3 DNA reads TGTGCCAGCAGTGAAGACGGGACAGGGTCAGATACGCAGTATTTT.

Written as DNA, the CDR3 is TGTGCCACCCTATGGGAGACCCAGTACTTC. This sequence encodes CATLWETQYF. This sequence joins TRBV11-2 and TRBJ2-5; no firm D call. Per germline, CDR1 SGHAT and CDR2 FQNNGV. This CDR3 region has 10 residues. The V and J ends lost 10 bases and 5 bases respectively, with 8 bases between them. Full variable domain (remainder filled in from reference TRBV11-2 and TRBJ2-5): EAGVAQSPRYKIIEKRQSVAFWCNPISGHATLYWYQQILGQGPKLLIQFQNNGVVDDSQLPKDRFSAERLKGVDSTLKIQPAKLEDSAVYLCATLWETQYFGPGTRLLVL.

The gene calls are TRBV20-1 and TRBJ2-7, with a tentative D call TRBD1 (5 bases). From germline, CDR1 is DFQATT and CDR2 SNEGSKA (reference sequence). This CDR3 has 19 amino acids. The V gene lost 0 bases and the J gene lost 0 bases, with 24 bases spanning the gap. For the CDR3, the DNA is TGCAGTGCTAGAGATGTTACCTGGGGCTTCTTACCTCGCTCCTACGAGCAGTACTTC. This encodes CSARDVTWGFLPRSYEQYF.

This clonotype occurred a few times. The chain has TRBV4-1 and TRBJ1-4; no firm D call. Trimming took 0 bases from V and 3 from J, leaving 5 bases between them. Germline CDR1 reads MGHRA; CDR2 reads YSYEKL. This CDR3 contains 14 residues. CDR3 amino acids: CASSQERSNEKLFF. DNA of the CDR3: TGCGCCAGCAGCCAAGAACGGTCTAATGAAAAACTGTTTTTT.

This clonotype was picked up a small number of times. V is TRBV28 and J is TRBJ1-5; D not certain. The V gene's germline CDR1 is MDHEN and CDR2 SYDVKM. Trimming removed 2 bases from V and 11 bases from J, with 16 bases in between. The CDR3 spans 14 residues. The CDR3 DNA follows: TGTGCCAGCAGTTTAAGCCACCGACGGATAGCCCAGCATTTT. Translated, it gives CASSLSHRRIAQHF.

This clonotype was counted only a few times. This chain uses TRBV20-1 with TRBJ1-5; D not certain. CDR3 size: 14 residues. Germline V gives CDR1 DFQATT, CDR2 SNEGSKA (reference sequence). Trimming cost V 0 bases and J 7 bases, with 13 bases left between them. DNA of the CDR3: TGCAGTGCTAGAGAAAATACGGGGAGGCAGCCCCAGCATTTT. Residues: CSARENTGRQPQHF.

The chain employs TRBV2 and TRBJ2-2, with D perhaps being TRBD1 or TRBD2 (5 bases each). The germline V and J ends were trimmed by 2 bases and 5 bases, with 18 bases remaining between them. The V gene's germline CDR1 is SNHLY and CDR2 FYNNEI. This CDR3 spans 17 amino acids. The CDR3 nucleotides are TGTGCCAGCAGTGAATCGGGGCGGCTGGGAACGACCGGGGAGCTGTTTTTT. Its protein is CASSESGRLGTTGELFF.

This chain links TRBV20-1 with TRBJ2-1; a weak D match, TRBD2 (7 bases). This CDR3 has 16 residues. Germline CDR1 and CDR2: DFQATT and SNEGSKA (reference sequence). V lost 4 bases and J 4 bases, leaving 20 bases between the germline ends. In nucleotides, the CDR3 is TGCAGTGCTACCACAGGGCTTCTAGCGGCTTACAATGAGCAGTTCTTC. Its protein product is CSATTGLLAAYNEQFF.

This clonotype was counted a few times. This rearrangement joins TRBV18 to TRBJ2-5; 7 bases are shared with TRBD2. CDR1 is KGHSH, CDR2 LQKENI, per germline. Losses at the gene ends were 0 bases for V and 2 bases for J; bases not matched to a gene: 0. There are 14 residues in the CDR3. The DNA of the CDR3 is TGTGCCAGCTCACCACCGCGGGGGCAAGAGACCCAGTACTTC. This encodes CASSPPRGQETQYF.

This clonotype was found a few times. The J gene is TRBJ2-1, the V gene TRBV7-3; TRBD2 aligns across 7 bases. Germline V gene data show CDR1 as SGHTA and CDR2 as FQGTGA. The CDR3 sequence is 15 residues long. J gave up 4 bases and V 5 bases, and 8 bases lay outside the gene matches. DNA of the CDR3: TGTGCCAGCAGCCCGAGCGCGGGAGAGTACAATGAGCAGTTCTTC. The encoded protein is CASSPSAGEYNEQFF.